This TCR beta chain emerged from a study of blood T cell repertoires in COVID-19. Study details: From the United States, Italy and Spain came samples of acute and convalescent COVID-19. Sample material is recorded as cDNA or gDNA derived from T cells, B-cell-depleted T cells, or PBMCs.

The CDR3 runs to 15 residues. Germline V CDR1 and CDR2: MDHEN, SYDVKM. Germline trimming cut 6 bases from V and 4 bases from J; bases unmatched to any gene: 9. Authors' data handling: Using reference gene primer amplification, nucleated cell counts were estimated. The data were produced by immunoSEQ multiplex PCR, yet TCRdb's version contains in-frame clones alone and is incomplete. The V and J calls and clone size come from that table; D and trimming were worked out from the DNA. The sample lists roughly 91,000 clones, 84% occurring once. This TCR was sampled from a man in his 70s with active or convalescent COVID-19. The sample was peripheral blood. The V gene is TRBV28, the J gene TRBJ1-2, with TRBD1 matching over 9 bases. The CDR3 region is CASRSQTGGIYGYTF. The CDR3 bases are TGTGCCAGCAGAAGCCAGACAGGGGGGATCTATGGCTACACCTTC.